This T cell receptor (beta chain) originates from a study of cytomegalovirus exposure and HLA in healthy donors (TCRdb year 2017). As for the study more broadly: An earlier analysis of several hundred of the donors reported approximately 280 Gb of sequence data and 95 million to 120 million unique TCR beta sequences obtained from about 200 million T cells. An early release that covered more than 550 HLA-typed donors contained around 300 gigabases of sequencing data and about 93 million unique TCR sequences. The genetic ancestry cluster associated with self-reported Caucasian donors included 80% to 90% of the 350 to 500 genotyped donors. The study aimed to test whether signatures of past pathogen exposure could be identified by cataloging public T cell receptors. The study profiled the T cell repertoires of fewer than 850 subjects by immunosequencing and related them to cytomegalovirus serostatus. Along with the approximately 650-subject first cohort, a separate validation cohort of some 130 different subjects was used. To predict cytomegalovirus infection status, the study brought together high-throughput TCR immunosequencing, statistical association of individual TCRs with disease status, and machine learning. To study patterns of TCR occurrence, a later analysis re-analyzed previously published TCR beta repertoires from 666 donors and added high-resolution HLA genotyping. Rather than using new phenotypic data, the later analysis identified candidate immune exposures from TCR beta sequences and from how often those sequences occurred across donors. To decide whether each TCR beta V gene segment behaved as functional or pseudogenic, an earlier analysis of 587 of the donors relied on high-throughput TCR beta sequencing. Donor age, sex, ethnicity and CMV serostatus were collected together with the repertoire data. A later genetic analysis used genome-wide SNP genotypes for about 55% of the 666 donors, treating that subset as a discovery cohort. Every discovery cohort repertoire had been produced on one sequencing platform. HLA typing included class I and class II loci at four-digit resolution. The number of donors typed differed by locus, with 629-630 for A, B, C, DRB1 and DQB1, roughly 520 for DQA1, 606 for DPA1, and around 460 for DPB1. A handful of DR-DQ haplotypes were handled as single units for association and clustering because linkage in the cohort was strong. Across some 400 genotyped donors of the cohort, an average of roughly 200,000 unique TCR beta nucleotide sequences per donor were sequenced, and approximately 17% of those sequences were non-productive.

What the study reported, not specific to this receptor: Strong co-occurrence of HLA alleles, especially DR and DQ, made assigning TCR associations to individual alleles difficult. Because counts were too low, 15 to 20 rarely observed V segments, including chromosome 9 orphons, were excluded from the earlier analysis of under 650 of the donors. A later analysis reported that several top co-occurrence clusters appeared linked to parvovirus B19, influenza, CMV and Epstein-Barr virus. The only immune exposure information available for the cohort was CMV serostatus. Most TCR sequences were observed very rarely across donors, whereas some public TCRs were present in many individuals. In both the original and validation cohorts, the classifier was reported to diagnose cytomegalovirus status with high specificity and sensitivity. A later analysis found that TCR association rates varied across HLA loci, with DRB1 alleles showing the most associated TCRs and HLA-C alleles the fewest. At a false discovery rate of 0.05, a later analysis linked about 16,000 TCR beta sequences to specific HLA alleles. The study gave a list of over 150 TCR beta chains associated with cytomegalovirus. In a later genetic analysis, a missense DCLRE1C variant was associated with V-gene and J-gene trimming of TCR beta chains, and the association was replicated in an independent cohort. Compared with the roughly 670-donor mean, donors in an Asian-associated ancestry cluster had fewer N-insertions in productive TCRs, according to a later genetic analysis. A further reported finding was that TCR beta sequences accurately predicted the HLA-A and HLA-B alleles for most subjects in the first cohort. Because HLA typing was missing for some donors at each locus, association tests included only the typed subset. In vitro tests confirmed that a few of the cytomegalovirus-associated TCR beta chains recognize cytomegalovirus antigens. A later analysis found that HLA-associated TCR beta chains were more clonally expanded and had lower generation probabilities than equally common non-associated chains. In this cohort, only TCR beta chains were sequenced, and detectable features were limited by the absence of alpha or paired-chain data. A group of highly shared sequence variants was considered likely to be a technical artifact of the sequencing pipeline. In a later analysis, most CMV-associated TCR beta chains were found to appear HLA-restricted, with HLA associations seemingly driven largely by CMV exposure. Because the 87-base-pair reads could not distinguish some IMGT-functional V segments, including TRBV6-2 and TRBV6-3, those segments were excluded. According to the authors, the approach could potentially be generalized to other disease states and immunological phenotypes. An earlier analysis of 450 to 750 of the donors showed that most TCR beta V segments appeared in productive rearrangements either about 90% or about 30% of the time, which broadly matched IMGT annotations. Sequencing depth was assumed to be roughly uniform across donors in the presence/absence analyses, though that assumption may not hold. Linkage disequilibrium might explain the correlated functional status among segregating V segments, but an unknown experimental factor could not be ruled out.

The library was built by means of the immunoSEQ multiplex PCR assay. A mixture of 60 forward primers for TCR Vbeta segments and 13 reverse primers for TCR Jbeta segments was used in the multiplex PCR. The CDR3 region of rearranged TCR beta genes was amplified from genomic DNA with a multiplex PCR assay. Amplified TCR beta libraries were sequenced as 87-base-pair reads on the Illumina HiSeq System. In the original analysis: In a later analysis, some 80 million unique TCR beta chains were counted across the 500 to 700 repertoires, and roughly 11 million of these chains were shared by at least two donors. A nearest-neighbor algorithm error-corrected the raw reads and collapsed the reads into unique sequences, merging closely related sequences to remove PCR and sequencing errors. To assign V, D and J gene segments, CDR3 sequences were aligned to IMGT reference sequences. For a sequence to be retained, a match of at least six nucleotides was required to both a V gene segment and a J gene segment. A rearrangement counted as productive if the CDR3 had no stop codons and remained in frame with V and J, and every other rearrangement counted as non-productive. CDR3 was defined by IMGT convention, running from the second conserved V-encoded cysteine to the conserved J-encoded phenylalanine. Sequences without an unambiguous match to a single V gene segment were excluded from the earlier analysis of 500 to 700 of the donors. An earlier analysis of a few hundred of the donors called V segments functional above 56.7% productive rearrangements and segregating when the between-donor standard deviation exceeded 5%. To diagnose cytomegalovirus status from the catalog of TCR beta chain sequences, a statistical classification framework was built. V and J gene assignment, in a later analysis, came from comparing TCR nucleotide sequences with IMGT/GENE-DB human TR gene sequences. Using the TCRdist pipeline, a later analysis assigned CDR3 sequences along with most-parsimonious VDJ recombination scenarios. A later analysis defined each TCR beta chain by its CDR3 amino acid sequence plus V-gene family, and excluded reads lacking a unique V-gene family. In a later analysis, around 600 highly shared, low-generation-probability nucleotide sequences were removed to address suspected cross-contamination and a sequencing artifact. In a later analysis, a clonal expansion index was calculated for each public chain from normalized within-repertoire ranks of inferred template counts. A later analysis computed generation probabilities with a VDJ recombination model fitted to out-of-frame rearrangements, and checked the results against IGoR. Hypergeometric tests were used in a later analysis to score TCR-TCR, TCR-HLA and TCR-CMV co-occurrence, with a repertoire-size bias correction applied to the TCR pairs. False discovery rates were estimated in a later analysis by permuting HLA or CMV assignments 20 times. A later analysis grouped co-occurring TCRs with DBSCAN, adding TCRdist sequence similarity when clustering within HLA-allele-positive subsets. Co-occurrence clustering excluded repertoires with fewer than 30,000 or more than 120,000 public chains, plus five with anomalous nucleotide sharing. Not all clones reach the TCRdb copy of this immuneACCESS table, which keeps in-frame sequences only. Checked studies attribute under half of the gap to unresolved V genes and leave the rest unexplained. V, J and clone size were drawn from that table, and D and trimming were deduced from the DNA. The sample includes 100,000 to 150,000 clones, with 82% observed a single time. Approximately 11% of the sample is taken by the ten largest.

The cohort consisted of approximately 670 healthy bone marrow donors. All cohort members were sampled while nominally healthy, although unrecorded immune exposures were likely present. The donor tested CMV seropositive, placing the donor among the roughly 300 seropositive members of the cohort. A peripheral blood sample was collected from each donor, and TCR beta sequencing was performed on peripheral blood mononuclear cells. The Qiagen DNeasy Blood Extraction Kit was used to extract genomic DNA from the blood cell samples. For this clone: The antigen this receptor binds is unknown. Base qualities are not recorded, but no much larger clone differs from it by a single base.

Counted from cysteine to phenylalanine, this CDR3 has 18 amino acids. The retained sequence is limited to the CDR3, 54 bases, with the frame set at the first base. Via the germline V gene, CDR1 is SGHVS and CDR2 FQNEAQ. Trimming removed 1 base from V and 3 bases from J, leaving 21 bases between the germline ends. The chain is made from TRBV7-8 and TRBJ1-1, with TRBD1 perhaps the D gene, on 5 matching bases. This TCR was sampled from a male donor in good health and CMV-seropositive. The material sequenced was PBMCs. The CDR3 reads as follows: CASSLVLRGRFRDTEAFF. The nucleotide sequence is given as TGTGCCAGCAGCTTAGTTCTAAGGGGTCGGTTCAGGGACACTGAAGCTTTCTTT.